Shown below are 4 T cell receptor beta chains from a single sample sequenced in a study of blood T cell repertoires in COVID-19 (dated by TCRdb to between 2020 and 2021). Library creation used the immunoSEQ multiplex PCR assay. TCRdb re-hosts the immuneACCESS table, in-frame sequences only. Its copies lack some clones; in the studies checked, an unresolved V gene accounts for under half of them, and the cause for the rest is not known. In all, the sample holds more than 300,000 clones, and about 91% of those were seen once. The ten biggest clones cover 1.5% to 2% of the sample. Source material: peripheral blood. The receptors originated from a woman between 25 and 40 years old with COVID-19, enrolled during active disease.

This clone came up a few times. The gene calls are TRBV28 and TRBJ1-2, with 7 nucleotides matching TRBD1. J was trimmed by 7 bases and V by 6 bases; bases with no gene match: 14. The CDR3 has 15 amino acids. In germline, CDR1 is MDHEN, CDR2 SYDVKM. The CDR3 nucleotides read TGTGCCAGCAGCCCACCTGGGGACAGAAGGGGTGGCTACACCTTC. Translation gives CASSPPGDRRGGYTF.

The chain links TRBV2 to TRBJ1-1; D gene uncertain. Between the trimmed V and J ends, which lost 5 bases and 6 bases, there was a span of 16 bases. The CDR3 is made up of 14 amino acids. From germline, CDR1 is SNHLY and CDR2 FYNNEI. CDR3 nucleotides: TGTGCCAGCAGTCCCGACACCTTGGTAGCTGAAGCTTTCTTT. Its protein is CASSPDTLVAEAFF. Variable domain in full (rest from reference TRBV2 and TRBJ1-1): EPEVTQTPSHQVTQMGQEVILRCVPISNHLYFYWYRQILGQKVEFLVSFYNNEISEKSEIFDDQFSVERPDGSNFTLKIRSTKLEDSAMYFCASSPDTLVAEAFFGQGTRLTVV.

The chain is built from TRBV5-4 and TRBJ2-6; 9 nucleotides match TRBD1. Germline V gene data show CDR1 as SGHNT and CDR2 as YYREEE (reference sequence). Trimming at V came to 3 bases and at J to 3 bases, leaving 10 bases not matched to a gene. This CDR3 is built from 18 residues. CDR3 in amino acids: CASSSGQGGWGGANVLTF. DNA of the CDR3: TGTGCCAGCAGCTCGGGACAGGGTGGTTGGGGTGGGGCCAACGTCCTGACTTTC.

The rearrangement uses TRBV30 and TRBJ2-6; D unclear. V was clipped by 0 bases and J by 3 bases, with 15 bases between them. The length of the CDR3 is 17 residues. CDR1 and CDR2 from the germline V gene are GTSNPN and SVGIG (reference sequence). The CDR3 nucleotides are TGTGCCTGGAGTGTAACTACGTCCGCTTATGGGGCCAACGTCCTGACTTTC. It specifies CAWSVTTSAYGANVLTF.